A single sample is the source of the 30 T cell receptor beta chains below, sequenced in a study of OX40 agonist ivuxolimab in advanced cancers. Sequenced by immunoSEQ multiplex PCR; TCRdb stores in-frame clones only, minus some. Of around 68,000 clones in the sample, under 95% were seen once. Specimen: CD4+ or CD8+ T cells sorted from blood, collected in a trial of the OX40 agonist ivuxolimab. The origin of the receptors is an adult with an advanced solid tumor such as melanoma, head and neck, liver or kidney cancer.

Here the CDR3 DNA reads TGTGCCAGCAGTTCCCCCGGGCAGGGGGCTGAGACCCAGTACTTC. As protein: CASSSPGQGAETQYF. The chain couples TRBV6-5 to TRBJ2-5; 8 nucleotides line up with TRBD1. CDR1 MNHEY and CDR2 SVGAGI come from the germline V gene. V shed 4 bases, J shed 5 bases, and the junction held 9 bases outside the gene matches. The CDR3 spans 15 residues.

This chain links TRBV5-1 with TRBJ2-1; TRBD2 matches at 7 bases. Germline CDR1 reads SGHRS; CDR2 reads YFSETQ. J lost 10 bases, V lost 0 bases, and 7 bases had no gene match. The CDR3 loop spans 14 amino acids. The CDR3 region is CASSLASGPGEQFF. CDR3 DNA sequence: TGCGCCAGCAGCTTGGCTAGCGGTCCCGGGGAGCAGTTCTTC. Full variable domain (remainder filled in from reference TRBV5-1 and TRBJ2-1): KAGVTQTPRYLIKTRGQQVTLSCSPISGHRSVSWYQQTPGQGLQFLFEYFSETQRNKGNFPGRFSGRQFSNSRSEMNVSTLELGDSALYLCASSLASGPGEQFFGPGTRLTVL.

The V gene is TRBV18, the J gene TRBJ2-2; D is perhaps TRBD1 (5 bases). Trimming took off 2 bases at V and 3 bases at J, with 10 bases between the two ends. The CDR3 is made up of 15 amino acids. The germline gives CDR1 KGHSH, CDR2 LQKENI. The CDR3 is CASSPIQGDTGELFF. CDR3 coding DNA: TGTGCCAGCTCACCAATTCAGGGTGACACCGGGGAGCTGTTTTTT.

The CDR3 nucleotides are TGTGCCAGAAGCTCCCCTCTTTGGTACAGGGCTAACACTGAAGCTTTCTTT. This sequence encodes CARSSPLWYRANTEAFF. This chain joins TRBV5-3 and TRBJ1-1; TRBD1 is a possible D gene (6 bases). TRBV5-3 is labeled an ORF, and its function is uncertain. There are 17 residues in the CDR3. Trimming took 3 bases from V and 2 from J, leaving 20 bases between them.

The V gene is TRBV18, the J gene TRBJ2-2, with D possibly matching TRBD2 (5 bases). The germline V and J ends were trimmed by 0 bases and 3 bases, with 5 bases remaining between them. Germline CDR1 is KGHSH and CDR2 is LQKENI. The CDR3 totals 14 residues. The CDR3 nucleotides read TGTGCCAGCTCACCACCCGGGGACACCGGGGAGCTGTTTTTT. Translated: CASSPPGDTGELFF.

This clone was counted a single time. The CDR3 loop reads CASSEINSPGALYNEQFF. CDR3 bases: TGCGCCAGCAGTGAGATAAATAGTCCAGGGGCACTCTACAATGAGCAGTTCTTC. The chain combines TRBV10-2 with TRBJ2-1; maybe TRBD1 (6 bases). Per germline, CDR1 WSHSY and CDR2 SAAADI. Trimming pared 2 bases from V and 3 bases from J, leaving 20 bases between. The CDR3 runs 18 residues.

The chain uses TRBV25-1 and TRBJ1-2; D unclear. The CDR3 loop spans 14 amino acids. Germline V gene sequence: CDR1 MGHDK, CDR2 SYGVNS. V lost 1 base, J lost 3 bases, and 9 bases lay in between. For the CDR3, the DNA is TGTGCCAGCAGTGAATCCGGGAGTCACTATGGCTACACCTTC. This encodes CASSESGSHYGYTF.

The CDR3 region is CATHREVMNTEAFF. In nucleotides, the CDR3 is TGTGCCACACACCGAGAGGTTATGAACACTGAAGCTTTCTTT. The J gene is TRBJ1-1, the V gene TRBV2; D is ambiguous. Germline CDR1 reads SNHLY; CDR2 reads FYNNEI. Trimming cost V 10 bases and J 0 bases, with 15 bases left between them. CDR3 size: 14 residues. Drawing the rest from reference TRBV2 and TRBJ1-1, the complete variable domain is EPEVTQTPSHQVTQMGQEVILRCVPISNHLYFYWYRQILGQKVEFLVSFYNNEISEKSEIFDDQFSVERPDGSNFTLKIRSTKLEDSAMYFCATHREVMNTEAFFGQGTRLTVV.

The V gene is TRBV6-1, the J gene TRBJ1-1; D possibly corresponds to TRBD1 (6 bases). V shed 5 bases and J shed 3 bases, with 13 bases lying between them. The CDR3 is made up of 14 amino acids. In germline, CDR1 is MNHNS, CDR2 SASEGT. DNA for the CDR3: TGTGCCAGCAGTATACAGGGTAGGGACACTGAAGCTTTCTTT. This translates into CASSIQGRDTEAFF.

J is TRBJ2-2 and V is TRBV10-3; no definite D call. Per germline, CDR1 ENHRY and CDR2 SYGVKD. CDR3 length equals 11 residues. The germline V and J ends were trimmed by 2 bases and 9 bases, with 4 bases remaining between them. CDR3 loop: CAISETRELFF. CDR3 sequence (DNA): TGTGCCATCAGTGAGACAAGGGAGCTGTTTTTT.

The chain has TRBV7-9 and TRBJ1-3, with a possible D match to TRBD1 (6 bases). The CDR3 spans 15 residues. V was shortened by 5 bases and J by 0 bases, with 11 bases between the two germline ends. Germline-derived CDR1 and CDR2 are SEHNR and FQNEAQ (reference sequence). This CDR3 reads CASSQGGGSGNTIYF. CDR3 DNA sequence: TGTGCCAGCAGCCAAGGGGGGGGCTCTGGAAACACCATATATTTT.

CDR3 loop: CASSTIHYEQYF. The CDR3 region has the DNA TGTGCCAGCAGTACAATACACTACGAGCAGTACTTC. This chain uses TRBV7-9 with TRBJ2-7; no clear D gene. From germline, CDR1 is SEHNR and CDR2 FQNEAQ (reference sequence). The CDR3 has 12 amino acids. The V gene lost 6 bases and the J gene lost 3 bases, with 9 bases spanning the gap. Full variable domain (outside the CDR3, taken from reference TRBV7-9 and TRBJ2-7): DTGVSQNPRHKITKRGQNVTFRCDPISEHNRLYWYRQTLGQGPEFLTYFQNEAQLEKSRLLSDRFSAERPKGSFSTLEIQRTEQGDSAMYLCASSTIHYEQYFGPGTRLTVT.

The V and J genes are TRBV7-8 and TRBJ2-4, with D tentatively TRBD1 (6 bases). Germline assignment: CDR1 SGHVS and CDR2 FQNEAQ. The CDR3 extends over 14 amino acids. Trimming pared 5 bases from V and 8 bases from J, leaving 16 bases between. CDR3 sequence: CASSRQEFRDIQYF. The DNA of the CDR3 is TGTGCCAGCAGCCGACAGGAGTTTAGGGACATTCAGTACTTC.

Only one count was recorded for this clone. This chain joins TRBV4-1 and TRBJ2-5, with TRBD2 matching over 7 bases. Germline V gives CDR1 MGHRA, CDR2 YSYEKL. CDR3 length: 14 residues. The V segment lost 2 bases and the J segment 5 bases; nucleotides outside the gene matches: 5. The CDR3 nucleotides are TGCGCCAGCAGCCAACGCGGGGGACTGGAGACCCAGTACTTC. This translates into CASSQRGGLETQYF.

The chain is built from TRBV30 and TRBJ1-1, with 9 positions matching TRBD1. There are 14 residues in the CDR3. CDR1 is GTSNPN and CDR2 is SVGIG in the germline V gene (reference sequence). Trimming cost V 2 bases and J 1 base; bases outside gene matches: 2. The CDR3 DNA reads TGTGCCTGGAGTCCGGGACAGGGGAACACTGAAGCTTTCTTT. This translates into CAWSPGQGNTEAFF.

This chain uses TRBV7-2 with TRBJ2-7; possible D gene TRBD1, 6 bases. This CDR3 has 14 residues. Trimming cost V 2 bases and J 3 bases, with 11 bases left between them. In germline, CDR1 is SGHTA, CDR2 FQGNSA. The CDR3 nucleotides are TGTGCCAGCAGCTTAAGGGGGACCAACTACGAGCAGTACTTC. This encodes CASSLRGTNYEQYF.

This chain links TRBV5-1 with TRBJ2-5, with TRBD1 identical over 7 bases. V dropped 6 bases and J dropped 2; count of bases not matched to a gene: 7. CDR3 size: 14 residues. Germline V gene data show CDR1 as SGHRS and CDR2 as YFSETQ. The CDR3 spells CASTQRTGQETQYF. As DNA, the CDR3 is TGCGCCAGCACCCAGAGGACAGGACAAGAGACCCAGTACTTC.

V gene TRBV27 combines with J gene TRBJ2-3; 15 bases align to TRBD2. CDR1 is MNHEY and CDR2 is SMNVEV in the germline V gene (reference sequence). The CDR3 extends over 18 amino acids. V was pared by 5 bases and J by 5 bases, with 11 bases of the junction left unmatched. CDR3 residues: CASSHGLAGGFHIDTQYF. In DNA, the CDR3 is TGTGCCAGCAGTCATGGACTAGCGGGGGGGTTTCACATAGATACGCAGTATTTT.

This clone occurred once. V and J are TRBV5-4 and TRBJ2-2; the match to TRBD2 covers 7 bases. The V segment lost 3 bases and the J segment 7 bases; nucleotides outside the gene matches: 9. The CDR3 is made up of 15 amino acids. The germline V gene encodes CDR1 SGHNT and CDR2 YYREEE (reference sequence). CDR3 sequence: CASSSLREGIGELFF. The CDR3 region has the DNA TGTGCCAGCAGCTCCCTGAGGGAGGGGATCGGGGAGCTGTTTTTT. The variable domain in full, completed from reference TRBV5-4 and TRBJ2-2, reads ETGVTQSPTHLIKTRGQQVTLRCSSQSGHNTVSWYQQALGQGPQFIFQYYREEENGRGNFPPRFSGLQFPNYSSELNVNALELDDSALYLCASSSLREGIGELFFGEGSRLTVL.

The rearrangement links TRBV5-6 to TRBJ2-7; 10 bases map to TRBD1. Per the germline V gene, CDR1 is SGHDT and CDR2 is YYEEEE. V shed 4 bases, J shed 3 bases, and the junction held 4 bases outside the gene matches. This CDR3 has 14 amino acids. The CDR3 spells CASSGDRGRYEQYF. CDR3 DNA sequence: TGTGCCAGCAGCGGGGACAGGGGACGCTACGAGCAGTACTTC.

This chain links TRBV6-1 with TRBJ2-5, with 7 bases lining up with TRBD1. V dropped 6 bases and J dropped 5; count of bases not matched to a gene: 9. The CDR3 contains 14 residues. CDR1 is MNHNS and CDR2 is SASEGT in the germline V gene. The CDR3 DNA follows: TGTGCCAGCAGCCTAAGACAGGGAATGGAGACCCAGTACTTC. Translating it yields CASSLRQGMETQYF.

The J gene is TRBJ2-3, the V gene TRBV11-1; TRBD1 is a possible D gene (5 bases). V lost 6 bases and J 3 bases, leaving 10 bases between the germline ends. The CDR3 extends over 13 amino acids. In germline, CDR1 is SGHAT, CDR2 FQDESV (reference sequence). CDR3 bases: TGTGCCAGCAGGGGGCTAAATACAGATACGCAGTATTTT. Protein sequence: CASRGLNTDTQYF.

This clone showed up just once. The V gene is TRBV11-3, the J gene TRBJ1-2, with TRBD1 matching over 11 bases. V gave up 2 bases and J gave up 3 bases; unmatched junction bases: 8. CDR1 is SGHNT and CDR2 is YENEEA in the germline V gene. The CDR3 runs 17 residues. CDR3 sequence (DNA): TGTGCCAGCAGCTTAAAGGGGCAGGACAGGGGGCACTATGGCTACACCTTC. This translates into CASSLKGQDRGHYGYTF. The variable domain in full, completed from reference TRBV11-3 and TRBJ1-2, reads EAGVVQSPRYKIIEKKQPVAFWCNPISGHNTLYWYLQNLGQGPELLIRYENEEAVDDSQLPKDRFSAERLKGVDSTLKIQPAELGDSAVYLCASSLKGQDRGHYGYTFGSGTRLTVV.

The chain uses TRBV5-1 and TRBJ2-2, with a weak D call TRBD2 (5 bases). The CDR3 is made up of 17 amino acids. Germline V gene sequence: CDR1 SGHRS, CDR2 YFSETQ. V lost 4 bases to trimming and J lost 3 bases, with 19 bases between them. CDR3 coding DNA: TGCGCCAGCAGCCGGAGTCTAGCTCAACGAGACACCGGGGAGCTGTTTTTT. This encodes CASSRSLAQRDTGELFF.

This chain uses TRBV12-2 with TRBJ2-7; the table names TRBD2, a call not compared with the DNA. TRBV12-2 is deemed a pseudogene. This CDR3 has 13 residues. DNA for the CDR3: TGTGCAAGTGGCGGGTTTGTTAGCTACGAGCAGTACTTC. The encoded protein is CASGGFVSYEQYF.

The chain joins TRBV10-2 to TRBJ2-2; the match to TRBD1 covers 7 bases. Germline loops: CDR1 WSHSY, CDR2 SAAADI. The length of the CDR3 is 14 residues. The J segment lost 5 bases and the V segment lost 6 bases, leaving 6 bases of the junction unmatched. CDR3 sequence: CASRVGTATGELFF. The CDR3 coding sequence is TGCGCCAGCAGAGTCGGGACAGCGACCGGGGAGCTGTTTTTT.

The count of this clone is one. As DNA, the CDR3 is TGTGCCAGCAGTGAAACGACAGGCTTGGGCTACACCTTC. Its protein is CASSETTGLGYTF. The chain employs TRBV6-5 and TRBJ1-2, with D perhaps TRBD1 (6 bases). This CDR3 has 13 residues. Germline CDR1 and CDR2: MNHEY and SVGAGI. The ends were cut back, 5 bases at V and 8 bases at J, with 15 bases in the middle.

CDR3 bases: TGTGCCAGCAGCCTCGTGGGACTTCAAGAGACCCAGTACTTC. Protein: CASSLVGLQETQYF. The chain combines TRBV5-4 with TRBJ2-5; the D gene is possibly TRBD2 (6 bases). V was trimmed by 4 bases and J by 2 bases, leaving 12 bases between them. Looked up from germline, CDR1 is SGHNT and CDR2 is YYREEE (reference sequence). The CDR3 loop spans 14 amino acids.

This sequence joins TRBV29-1 and TRBJ2-5; D gene unclear. The V gene's germline CDR1 is SQVTM and CDR2 ANQGSEA. Trimming took 7 bases from V and 4 from J, leaving 16 bases between them. This CDR3 region has 13 residues. CDR3 region: CSATKAPGETQYF. CDR3 coding DNA: TGCAGCGCTACCAAGGCTCCTGGAGAGACCCAGTACTTC. The full variable domain, with the rest looked up from reference TRBV29-1 and TRBJ2-5, is SAVISQKPSRDICQRGTSLTIQCQVDSQVTMMFWYRQQPGQSLTLIATANQGSEATYESGFVIDKFPISRPNLTFSTLTVSNMSPEDSSIYLCSATKAPGETQYFGPGTRLLVL.

The chain links TRBV4-2 to TRBJ1-5, with a possible D match to TRBD1 (6 bases). The CDR3 loop spans 16 amino acids. Germline V gene sequence: CDR1 LGHNA, CDR2 YNFKEQ. V lost 1 base, J lost 2 bases, and 12 bases lay in between. CDR3 bases: TGTGCCAGCAGCCAAGCAGCAGGGGTTGGCAATCAGCCCCAGCATTTT. Translated: CASSQAAGVGNQPQHF.